The 16 T cell receptor beta chains listed next were all sequenced from one sample in a study of beta chain features in type 1 diabetes. Antigen specificity for these receptors is unknown. Every bit of the isolated RNA underwent reverse transcription, so sequencing read expressed TCRB transcripts. Clones were sequenced by immunoSEQ multiplex PCR, and TCRdb holds only the in-frame ones, with some missing. The sample yields around 130,000 clones, about 10% seen once. Points from the study as a whole: Researchers report that Type 1 diabetes patients had moderately but significantly shorter TCRB CDR3s across all four CD4+ subsets.

Specimen: central memory CD4+ T cells from blood. The receptors were sampled from a man aged 30-40 years with type 1 diabetes.

The chain recombines TRBV29-1 with TRBJ2-5, with 14 nucleotides matching TRBD2. V was clipped by 6 bases and J by 4 bases; unmatched bases: 7. Germline CDR1 and CDR2: SQVTM and ANQGSEA. The CDR3 has 15 amino acids. In DNA, the CDR3 is TGCAGCGTCGTGACTAGCGGGGGGGCTTCAGAGACCCAGTACTTC. Its protein product is CSVVTSGGASETQYF. The full variable domain, completed using reference TRBV29-1 and TRBJ2-5, is SAVISQKPSRDICQRGTSLTIQCQVDSQVTMMFWYRQQPGQSLTLIATANQGSEATYESGFVIDKFPISRPNLTFSTLTVSNMSPEDSSIYLCSVVTSGGASETQYFGPGTRLLVL.

This clone has just a few counts. The chain employs TRBV4-3 and TRBJ1-1, with D unresolved. This CDR3 contains 15 residues. In germline, CDR1 is LGHNA, CDR2 YSLEER. V was clipped by 0 bases and J by 2 bases, with 10 bases between them. The CDR3 is CASSQDLIANTEAFF. CDR3 coding DNA: TGCGCCAGCAGCCAAGATCTTATAGCAAACACTGAAGCTTTCTTT.

J is TRBJ2-5 and V is TRBV4-3; tentatively, D is TRBD2 (5 bases). The CDR3 loop spans 13 amino acids. Germline-derived CDR1 and CDR2 are LGHNA and YSLEER. Trimming left V 1 base short and J 5 bases short, with 8 bases between. CDR3 in DNA: TGCGCCAGCAGCCAAGGAGGCGGGGAGACCCAGTACTTC. This gives the protein CASSQGGGETQYF.

The table lists this clone with a few counts. The chain uses TRBV7-2 and TRBJ1-4, with 9 bases identical to TRBD1. The CDR3 length is 13 residues. Germline CDR1 reads SGHTA; CDR2 reads FQGNSA. V shed 4 bases and J 8 bases; nucleotides not matched to a gene: 2. The CDR3 region has the DNA TGTGCCAGCAGCTACGGGACAGGGGAAAAACTGTTTTTT. This codes for CASSYGTGEKLFF.

This clone was detected only a few times. This rearrangement joins TRBV7-2 to TRBJ1-5, with 8 positions matching TRBD1. The junction had 5 bases not matched to a gene; V was cut back by 1 base and J by 3 bases. Looked up from germline, CDR1 is SGHTA and CDR2 is FQGNSA. This CDR3 is 16 amino acids long. CDR3 sequence: CASSLGAGGLNQPQHF. DNA for the CDR3: TGTGCCAGCAGCTTAGGGGCAGGGGGCCTCAATCAGCCCCAGCATTTT.

A few counts support this clone. The chain combines TRBV18 with TRBJ1-6, with D maybe TRBD1 (5 bases). In germline, CDR1 is KGHSH, CDR2 LQKENI. The CDR3 extends over 13 amino acids. V shed 4 bases and J shed 6 bases, with 7 bases lying between them. The CDR3 loop is CASSQQVNSPLHF. CDR3 DNA sequence: TGTGCCAGCTCACAACAGGTTAATTCACCCCTCCACTTT.

The rearrangement links TRBV5-1 to TRBJ2-5, with TRBD2 identical over 11 bases. Germline V gene lookup returns CDR1 SGHRS and CDR2 YFSETQ. Germline trimming cut 3 bases from V and 3 bases from J; bases unmatched to any gene: 1. CDR3 size: 14 residues. CDR3 loop: CASSSTSGEETQYF. CDR3 DNA: TGCGCCAGCAGCTCGACTAGCGGGGAAGAGACCCAGTACTTC.

V usage is TRBV5-4 and J usage is TRBJ1-3; 8 bases agree with TRBD1. CDR3 length: 15 residues. Germline assignment: CDR1 SGHNT and CDR2 YYREEE (reference sequence). After removal of 3 bases from V and 2 bases from J, the junction contained 4 bases not matched to a gene. The CDR3 is CASSWEQGAGNTIYF. The CDR3 DNA follows: TGTGCCAGCAGCTGGGAACAGGGGGCTGGAAACACCATATATTTT.

The CDR3 loop is CASRTGLGANEKLFF. CDR3 sequence (DNA): TGTGCCAGCAGGACAGGGTTAGGCGCTAATGAAAAACTGTTTTTT. The chain links TRBV11-2 to TRBJ1-4; TRBD1 matches at 7 bases. Trimming took 6 bases from V and 3 from J; bases not matched to a gene: 7. The CDR3 has 15 residues. The germline gives CDR1 SGHAT, CDR2 FQNNGV. The full variable domain, rest sourced from reference TRBV11-2 and TRBJ1-4, is EAGVAQSPRYKIIEKRQSVAFWCNPISGHATLYWYQQILGQGPKLLIQFQNNGVVDDSQLPKDRFSAERLKGVDSTLKIQPAKLEDSAVYLCASRTGLGANEKLFFGSGTQLSVL.

A few counts support this clone. This sequence joins TRBV5-1 and TRBJ2-4; 9 bases agree with TRBD1. V lost 4 bases to trimming and J lost 7 bases; unmatched junction nucleotides: 6. CDR1 and CDR2 (germline): SGHRS, YFSETQ. The length of the CDR3 is 14 residues. This chain's CDR3 is CASSRTGDGNIQYF. CDR3 DNA sequence: TGCGCCAGCAGCCGGACAGGGGACGGGAACATTCAGTACTTC.

The CDR3 reads CASSPKTGADGYGYTF. The CDR3 nucleotides are TGCGCCAGCAGCCCCAAGACAGGGGCGGACGGCTATGGCTACACCTTC. This rearrangement joins TRBV5-1 to TRBJ1-2; 8 bases line up with TRBD1. The CDR3 has 16 residues. Germline assignment: CDR1 SGHRS and CDR2 YFSETQ. With V trimmed by 4 bases and J by 4 bases, 12 bases remained unmatched.

V and J are TRBV5-1 and TRBJ2-7; 11 bases match TRBD2. This CDR3 is built from 15 residues. V dropped 7 bases and J dropped 2; count of bases not matched to a gene: 8. Germline V CDR1 and CDR2: SGHRS, YFSETQ. The CDR3 loop reads CASGPGLAETYEQYF. The DNA of the CDR3 is TGCGCCAGCGGTCCGGGACTAGCGGAGACCTACGAGCAGTACTTC.

The table lists this clone with a few counts. This rearrangement joins TRBV6-6 to TRBJ1-5, with 7 bases lining up with TRBD1. Losses at the gene ends were 5 bases for V and 0 bases for J; bases not matched to a gene: 4. The CDR3 covers 15 residues. Per germline, CDR1 MNHNY and CDR2 SVGAGI (reference sequence). DNA for the CDR3: TGTGCCAGCAGTGCCGGGACAGATAGCAATCAGCCCCAGCATTTT. It translates to CASSAGTDSNQPQHF.

This clone showed up just a few times. This chain uses TRBV5-1 with TRBJ2-3; 7 bases map to TRBD1. Germline CDR1 is SGHRS and CDR2 is YFSETQ. The J segment lost 4 bases and the V segment lost 5 bases, leaving 4 bases of the junction unmatched. The CDR3 is made up of 13 amino acids. CDR3 protein: CASREGAADTQYF. The CDR3, as DNA: TGCGCCAGCAGAGAGGGGGCGGCAGATACGCAGTATTTT. Full variable domain (missing parts from reference TRBV5-1 and TRBJ2-3): KAGVTQTPRYLIKTRGQQVTLSCSPISGHRSVSWYQQTPGQGLQFLFEYFSETQRNKGNFPGRFSGRQFSNSRSEMNVSTLELGDSALYLCASREGAADTQYFGPGTRLTVL.

V usage is TRBV4-2 and J usage is TRBJ2-1; TRBD2 is a possible D gene (6 bases). There are 14 residues in the CDR3. Trimming took off 6 bases at V and 0 bases at J, with 9 bases between the two ends. Germline values: CDR1 LGHNA, CDR2 YNFKEQ. The DNA for the CDR3 is TGTGCCAGCAGTCTAGCGAGCTCCTACAATGAGCAGTTCTTC. This translates into CASSLASSYNEQFF.

This sequence joins TRBV23-1 and TRBJ1-4, with 7 bases fitting TRBD1. TRBV23-1 carries the ORF label, with uncertain function. The CDR3 has 13 amino acids. The junction had 3 bases not matched to a gene; V was cut back by 10 bases and J by 1 base. The CDR3 DNA follows: TGCGCCAACCGGACAGGAACTAATGAAAAACTGTTTTTT. Protein sequence: CANRTGTNEKLFF.